The 14 T cell receptor beta chains below all came from one sample that was sequenced in a study of regulatory T cells in long-lasting Graves disease. Regarding time point: persistent/refractory GD, antithyroid drugs over 5 years with positive TRAb. Scientists built the TCR library using RNA that was extracted from PBMCs. CDR3 regions were amplified by Arm-PCR using iRepertoire HTBI primers to build TCR beta libraries. From the multiplex PCR reads, TCRdb called clonotypes with MiXCR, one entry per CDR3 protein. The repertoire holds 400,000 to 500,000 distinct CDR3 sequences, with roughly 23% as singletons. The sample here was peripheral blood mononuclear cells (PBMCs), taken when the disease was refractory, from a patient treated with antithyroid drugs. The receptor source for this set is a female donor with Graves disease.

This clonotype was seen only once. This rearrangement joins TRBV13 to TRBJ2-2; TRBD2 agrees at 7 bases. V was clipped by 5 bases and J by 3 bases; unmatched bases: 9. This CDR3 region has 16 residues. From germline, CDR1 is PRHDT and CDR2 FYEKMQ (reference sequence). CDR3: CASSAPGGPHTGELFF. CDR3 coding DNA: TGTGCCAGCAGCGCTCCGGGGGGACCGCACACCGGGGAGCTGTTTTTT.

This clonotype has at least ten counts. V gene TRBV28 combines with J gene TRBJ2-7, with 11 bases lining up with TRBD2. V dropped 3 bases and J dropped 0; count of bases not matched to a gene: 13. This CDR3 comprises 19 residues. From germline, CDR1 is MDHEN and CDR2 SYDVKM. CDR3 nucleotide sequence: TGTGCCAGCAGTTTCGAGTGGGGGGGTAGCGGGAGGGTCTCCTACGAGCAGTACTTC. Translated, it gives CASSFEWGGSGRVSYEQYF.

V usage is TRBV6-1 and J usage is TRBJ2-7, with 9 bases matching TRBD2. With V trimmed by 5 bases and J by 6 bases, 14 bases remained unmatched. Germline CDR1 is MNHNS and CDR2 is SASEGT. The CDR3 is made up of 16 amino acids. The CDR3 spells CASSYLAGAGGSEQYF. The CDR3 DNA sequence: TGTGCCAGCAGTTACCTCGCGGGGGCGGGAGGGAGCGAGCAGTACTTC.

This clonotype was picked up one time. Germline and junction disagree at one end, which may indicate a read error. J is TRBJ2-5 and V is TRBV7-3; 10 positions match TRBD2. This CDR3 contains 16 residues. Per the germline V gene, CDR1 is SGHTA and CDR2 is FQGTGA. In DNA form, the CDR3 reads TGTGCCAGCAGCTTAGAAGCGGGAGGGCAACAAGAGACCCGGTACTTC. This encodes CASSLEAGGQQETRYF. The entire variable domain, with the rest obtained from reference TRBV7-3 and TRBJ2-5, is as follows: GAGVSQTPSNKVTEKGKYVELRCDPISGHTALYWYRQSLGQGPEFLIYFQGTGAADDSGLPNDRFFAVRPEGSVSTLKIQRTERGDSAVYLCASSLEAGGQQETRYFGPGTRLLVL.

This clonotype was picked up many times. This sequence joins TRBV6-5 and TRBJ1-2, with D hard to call. Per germline, CDR1 MNHEY and CDR2 SVGAGI. V lost 0 bases, J lost 0 bases, and 11 bases lay in between. The CDR3 totals 16 residues. The CDR3 region is CASSYSEDQANYGYTF. DNA of the CDR3: TGTGCCAGCAGTTACTCGGAGGACCAAGCTAACTATGGCTACACCTTC.

The chain couples TRBV7-2 to TRBJ1-1; 8 nucleotides match TRBD1. Per the germline V gene, CDR1 is SGHTA and CDR2 is FQGNSA. CDR3 length equals 16 residues. J lost 4 bases, V lost 4 bases, and 11 bases had no gene match. The CDR3 reads CASSSHLTGVGTEAFF. The CDR3, as DNA: TGTGCCAGCAGCTCCCACTTGACAGGGGTCGGCACTGAAGCTTTCTTT.

The chain links TRBV9 to TRBJ1-2; TRBD1 agrees at 7 bases. Germline V gene lookup returns CDR1 SGDLS and CDR2 YYNGEE. V lost 3 bases to trimming and J lost 1 base; unmatched junction nucleotides: 6. This CDR3 is built from 15 residues. The CDR3 nucleotides are TGTGCCAGCAGCGCCGGGACAGCAGTTAACTATGGCTACACCTTC. As protein: CASSAGTAVNYGYTF.

This clonotype was recorded many times. The genes are TRBV20-1 and TRBJ1-2; no clear D gene. From germline, CDR1 is DFQATT and CDR2 SNEGSKA (reference sequence). The CDR3 covers 14 residues. The V gene lost 5 bases and the J gene lost 2 bases, with 15 bases spanning the gap. The CDR3 reads CSASRAQDNYGYTF. In DNA, the CDR3 is TGCAGTGCTTCGCGCGCCCAAGACAACTATGGCTACACCTTC.

This clonotype was found many times. The chain links TRBV6-9 to TRBJ1-4, with D maybe TRBD1 (5 bases). This CDR3 has 13 amino acids. Germline V lookup: CDR1 MNHGY, CDR2 SVAAGI. Trimming left V 3 bases short and J 5 bases short, with 7 bases between. The CDR3 region is CASSYRDNEKLFF. The CDR3 coding sequence is TGTGCCAGCAGTTACAGGGACAATGAAAAACTGTTTTTT.

The chain recombines TRBV6-1 with TRBJ2-4, with TRBD1 matching 8 bases. The CDR3 contains 15 residues. V dropped 7 bases and J dropped 3; count of bases not matched to a gene: 8. The germline V gene has CDR1 MNHNS and CDR2 SASEGT. The CDR3 sequence: CASKDRGSDKNIQYF. CDR3 coding DNA: TGTGCCAGCAAAGACAGGGGATCTGACAAAAACATTCAGTACTTC.

This clonotype was seen more than once but under ten times. This chain connects TRBV28 to TRBJ1-2; no reliable D call. V was shortened by 7 bases and J by 4 bases, with 10 bases between the two germline ends. CDR3 length equals 12 residues. Germline CDR1 reads MDHEN; CDR2 reads SYDVKM. The CDR3 DNA reads as TGTGCCAGCATGTCATATCTCTATGGCTACACCTTC. Translated, it gives CASMSYLYGYTF.

A remark on this clonotype: A junction boundary mismatches the germline segment, possibly from a read error. The chain uses TRBV28 and TRBJ1-1, with D unclear. This CDR3 region has 11 residues. Germline values: CDR1 MDHEN, CDR2 SYDVKM. CDR3 nucleotide sequence: TGTGCCAGCAGAAGAGGCACTGGAGCTTTCTTT. It specifies CASRRGTGAFF.

This clonotype was counted many times. CDR3 amino acids: CASSPGTGEVYGYTF. The CDR3 region has the DNA TGTGCCAGCAGTCCTGGGACAGGGGAGGTCTATGGCTACACCTTC. This chain uses TRBV28 with TRBJ1-2, with TRBD1 identical over 10 bases. V dropped 5 bases and J dropped 4; count of bases not matched to a gene: 7. This CDR3 contains 15 residues. Germline V lookup: CDR1 MDHEN, CDR2 SYDVKM.

This chain joins TRBV7-2 and TRBJ1-6; tentatively, D is TRBD1 (6 bases). Germline loops: CDR1 SGHTA, CDR2 FQGNSA. The CDR3 contains 16 residues. Trimming took off 2 bases at V and 2 bases at J, with 10 bases between the two ends. The CDR3 region is CASSLSGVAYNSPLHF. The DNA for the CDR3 is TGTGCCAGCAGCTTATCAGGGGTCGCCTATAATTCACCCCTCCACTTT.